Listed here are 19 T cell receptor beta chains from one sample, sequenced in a study of blood T cell repertoires in COVID-19. TCRdb's copy holds only in-frame clones and misses some; the assay was immunoSEQ multiplex PCR. The sample shows roughly 200,000 clones, about nine tenths of them seen only once. What was sequenced was peripheral blood. All receptors derive from a man aged 18 to 29 with active or convalescent COVID-19.

This chain uses TRBV3-1 (or the pseudogene TRBV3-2) with TRBJ2-3; 8 bases match TRBD2. The CDR3 runs to 15 residues. J gave up 6 bases and V 4 bases, and 9 bases lay outside the gene matches. Germline V lookup: CDR1 LGHDT, CDR2 YNNKEL (reference sequence). The CDR3 nucleotides read TGTGCCAGCAGCCGAACTAGCGGCCTCACCGATACGCAGTATTTT. It codes for CASSRTSGLTDTQYF.

V is TRBV6-5 and J is TRBJ1-5, with TRBD1 identical over 7 bases. Unmatched junction bases numbered 7, after V lost 7 bases and J lost 7 bases. CDR1 is MNHEY and CDR2 is SVGAGI in the germline V gene. The CDR3 consists of 13 residues. The CDR3, as DNA: TGTGCCAGCATGAGGGTCAGGGGGCAGCCCCAGCATTTT. Encoded protein: CASMRVRGQPQHF.

The V and J genes are TRBV19 and TRBJ2-5; 12 bases agree with TRBD1. CDR1 and CDR2 from the germline V gene are LNHDA and SQIVND (reference sequence). The CDR3 runs to 15 residues. V shed 3 bases and J 5 bases; nucleotides not matched to a gene: 4. The CDR3 protein is CASSMGQGAWETQYF. The CDR3 region has the DNA TGTGCCAGTAGTATGGGACAGGGGGCATGGGAGACCCAGTACTTC. Complete variable domain (other parts from reference TRBV19 and TRBJ2-5): DGGITQSPKYLFRKEGQNVTLSCEQNLNHDAMYWYRQDPGQGLRLIYYSQIVNDFQKGDIAEGYSVSREKKESFPLTVTSAQKNPTAFYLCASSMGQGAWETQYFGPGTRLLVL.

The rearrangement joins TRBV15 to TRBJ2-7; 9 bases match TRBD1. Unmatched junction bases numbered 5, after V lost 2 bases and J lost 3 bases. Germline V gene data show CDR1 as LNHNV and CDR2 as YYDKDF (reference sequence). The length of the CDR3 is 15 residues. CDR3: CATSRRTGAVYEQYF. The CDR3 nucleotides are TGTGCCACCAGCAGACGGACAGGGGCCGTCTACGAGCAGTACTTC.

The chain couples TRBV7-2 to TRBJ2-1; TRBD1 is a possible D gene (5 bases). The germline V gene has CDR1 SGHTA and CDR2 FQGNSA. V was trimmed by 3 bases and J by 8 bases, leaving 11 bases between them. This CDR3 has 13 amino acids. The CDR3 loop is CASSFAWGDEQFF. Written as DNA, the CDR3 is TGTGCCAGCAGCTTCGCGTGGGGCGATGAGCAGTTCTTC.

This CDR3 reads CASSQDQGLARSSTDTQYF. Here the CDR3 DNA reads TGTGCCAGCAGCCAAGATCAAGGACTAGCGAGATCTAGCACAGATACGCAGTATTTT. V is TRBV4-2 and J is TRBJ2-3, with 9 bases identical to TRBD2. V shed 0 bases, J shed 0 bases, and the junction held 10 bases outside the gene matches. Germline V lookup: CDR1 LGHNA, CDR2 YNFKEQ. This CDR3 comprises 19 residues.

The gene calls are TRBV30 and TRBJ1-2, with 7 bases fitting TRBD1. The ends lost 3 bases at V and 3 bases at J; junction bases unmatched: 10. The CDR3 loop spans 15 amino acids. CDR1 is GTSNPN, CDR2 SVGIG, per germline (reference sequence). The CDR3 DNA sequence: TGTGCCTGGAGCGCACCAAACAGGGGTGACTATGGCTACACCTTC. Amino acids: CAWSAPNRGDYGYTF.

The rearrangement links TRBV18 to TRBJ1-2, with 7 nucleotides matching TRBD1. Germline V gene data show CDR1 as KGHSH and CDR2 as LQKENI. The CDR3 is made up of 13 amino acids. Trimming removed 2 bases from V and 6 bases from J; junction bases left unmatched: 3. Written as DNA, the CDR3 is TGTGCCAGCTCACCAGGACAGGAAGATGGCTACACCTTC. This encodes CASSPGQEDGYTF.

The chain carries TRBV7-6 and TRBJ2-2; a possible D gene is TRBD1 (5 bases). The CDR3 sequence is 15 residues long. CDR1 and CDR2 from the germline V gene are SGHVS and FNYEAQ. V was shortened by 5 bases and J by 5 bases, with 15 bases between the two germline ends. CDR3 protein: CASSTREVKTGELFF. The CDR3 nucleotides read TGTGCCAGCAGCACCAGGGAAGTCAAAACCGGGGAGCTGTTTTTT. Complete variable domain (other parts from reference TRBV7-6 and TRBJ2-2): GAGVSQSPRYKVTKRGQDVALRCDPISGHVSLYWYRQALGQGPEFLTYFNYEAQQDKSGLPNDRFSAERPEGSISTLTIQRTEQRDSAMYRCASSTREVKTGELFFGEGSRLTVL.

This chain joins TRBV6-6 and TRBJ1-1, with D tentatively TRBD1 (5 bases). V lost 1 base, J lost 3 bases, and 6 bases lay in between. The CDR3 is made up of 13 amino acids. From germline, CDR1 is MNHNY and CDR2 SVGAGI (reference sequence). The CDR3 protein is CASSYLGHTEAFF. Here the CDR3 DNA reads TGTGCCAGCAGTTACTTGGGGCACACTGAAGCTTTCTTT.

The chain combines TRBV28 with TRBJ1-3; no firm D call. Germline values: CDR1 MDHEN, CDR2 SYDVKM. The CDR3 covers 11 residues. The V end was cut by 4 bases, the J end by 4 bases, with 2 bases between. CDR3 DNA sequence: TGTGCCAGCAGTTCAGGAAACACCATATATTTT. This sequence encodes CASSSGNTIYF.

The chain has TRBV2 and TRBJ1-1; D gene uncertain. Per the germline V gene, CDR1 is SNHLY and CDR2 is FYNNEI. This CDR3 region has 13 residues. V gave up 6 bases and J gave up 1 base, with 9 bases separating them. The CDR3 is CASSNRANTEAFF. Here the CDR3 DNA reads TGTGCCAGCAGCAACCGCGCGAACACTGAAGCTTTCTTT.

The chain couples TRBV6-5 to TRBJ1-6, with D possibly being TRBD1 (5 bases). CDR3 length: 14 amino acids. V was pared by 7 bases and J by 9 bases, with 16 bases between. Germline loops: CDR1 MNHEY, CDR2 SVGAGI. CDR3 loop: CASTGQPFGSPLHF. For the CDR3, the DNA is TGTGCCAGCACAGGGCAGCCATTCGGTTCACCCCTCCACTTT.

Here the CDR3 reads CASSFGTPGSIQYF. CDR3 in DNA: TGTGCCAGCAGTTTCGGGACTCCAGGCTCCATTCAGTACTTC. The chain joins TRBV28 to TRBJ2-4, with a tentative D call TRBD2 (6 bases). The V end was cut by 3 bases, the J end by 9 bases, with 15 bases between. The CDR3 covers 14 residues. The V gene's germline CDR1 is MDHEN and CDR2 SYDVKM.

The J gene is TRBJ2-3, the V gene TRBV7-9; TRBD1 is a possible D gene (6 bases). V lost 5 bases, J lost 1 base, and 19 bases lay in between. Germline V lookup: CDR1 SEHNR, CDR2 FQNEAQ (reference sequence). This CDR3 has 17 amino acids. In nucleotides, the CDR3 is TGTGCCAGCAGCCCGTTCGTGGGGGCAAGCCGCACAGATACGCAGTATTTT. This codes for CASSPFVGASRTDTQYF. The entire variable domain, with the rest obtained from reference TRBV7-9 and TRBJ2-3, is as follows: DTGVSQNPRHKITKRGQNVTFRCDPISEHNRLYWYRQTLGQGPEFLTYFQNEAQLEKSRLLSDRFSAERPKGSFSTLEIQRTEQGDSAMYLCASSPFVGASRTDTQYFGPGTRLTVL.

V gene TRBV10-3 combines with J gene TRBJ1-5; a weak D match, TRBD1 (6 bases). Germline loops: CDR1 ENHRY, CDR2 SYGVKD. The CDR3 spans 13 residues. The V gene lost 1 base and the J gene lost 6 bases, with 7 bases spanning the gap. The DNA for the CDR3 is TGTGCCATCAGTGAGTTACAGGGTCAGCCCCAGCATTTT. This gives the protein CAISELQGQPQHF.

The chain has TRBV29-1 and TRBJ1-2; D not certain. Trimming left V 6 bases short and J 6 bases short, with 14 bases between. Germline V gene sequence: CDR1 SQVTM, CDR2 ANQGSEA. CDR3 size: 12 residues. CDR3 in DNA: TGCAGCGTGAGGGTTATTTCAGATGGCTACACCTTC. Residues: CSVRVISDGYTF.

The rearrangement uses TRBV19 and TRBJ1-5, with 7 bases identical to TRBD1. The CDR3 consists of 15 residues. Germline V gene sequence: CDR1 LNHDA, CDR2 SQIVND (reference sequence). Losses at the gene ends were 4 bases for V and 5 bases for J; bases not matched to a gene: 8. CDR3 sequence (DNA): TGTGCCAGTAGTAGTACAGGGGTACGCGATCAGCCCCAGCATTTT. This codes for CASSSTGVRDQPQHF. Drawing the rest from reference TRBV19 and TRBJ1-5, the complete variable domain is DGGITQSPKYLFRKEGQNVTLSCEQNLNHDAMYWYRQDPGQGLRLIYYSQIVNDFQKGDIAEGYSVSREKKESFPLTVTSAQKNPTAFYLCASSSTGVRDQPQHFGDGTRLSIL.

The J gene is TRBJ1-1, the V gene TRBV30; no reliable D call. CDR1 and CDR2 (germline): GTSNPN, SVGIG (reference sequence). The CDR3 runs to 12 residues. Trimming shortened V by 4 bases and J by 0 bases, and 6 bases separated the two germline ends. This CDR3 reads CAWTRVNTEAFF. DNA for the CDR3: TGTGCCTGGACTAGAGTGAACACTGAAGCTTTCTTT.